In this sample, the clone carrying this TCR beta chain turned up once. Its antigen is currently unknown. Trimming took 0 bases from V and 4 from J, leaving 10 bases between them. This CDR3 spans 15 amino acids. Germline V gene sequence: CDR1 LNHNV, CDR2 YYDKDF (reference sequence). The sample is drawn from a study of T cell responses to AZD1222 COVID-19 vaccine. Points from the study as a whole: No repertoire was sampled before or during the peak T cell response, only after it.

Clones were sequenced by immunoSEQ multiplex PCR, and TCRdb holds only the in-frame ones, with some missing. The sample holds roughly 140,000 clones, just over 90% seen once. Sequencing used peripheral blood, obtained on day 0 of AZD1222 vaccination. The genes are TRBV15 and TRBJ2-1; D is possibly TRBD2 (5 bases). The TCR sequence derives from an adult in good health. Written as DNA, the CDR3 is TGTGCCACCAGCAGAGAGGACGGCGGGTACAATGAGCAGTTCTTC. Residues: CATSREDGGYNEQFF.